The 27 T cell receptor beta chains given below trace back to one sample, sequenced in a study of blood T cell repertoires in COVID-19. Sequenced by immunoSEQ multiplex PCR; TCRdb stores in-frame clones only, minus some. The sample includes about 64,000 clones, 86% of them seen just once. Source material: peripheral blood. The receptors shown here come from a man aged 50 to 59 with active COVID-19.

This clone appeared once. This chain uses TRBV4-1 with TRBJ2-4; 10 bases agree with TRBD2. This CDR3 has 18 amino acids. The junction had 7 bases not matched to a gene; V was cut back by 0 bases and J by 2 bases. Germline lookup yields CDR1 MGHRA and CDR2 YSYEKL. CDR3 in amino acids: CASSQEVLAGVTKNIQYF. In DNA, the CDR3 is TGCGCCAGCAGCCAAGAAGTCCTAGCGGGGGTAACCAAAAACATTCAGTACTTC.

This chain joins TRBV30 and TRBJ1-2, with TRBD1 matching 9 bases. Trimming at V came to 2 bases and at J to 4 bases, leaving 8 bases not matched to a gene. Germline CDR1 is GTSNPN and CDR2 is SVGIG (reference sequence). The CDR3 has 15 amino acids. CDR3 residues: CAWSLGTGYGYGYTF. The DNA for the CDR3 is TGTGCCTGGAGTCTCGGGACAGGGTATGGCTATGGCTACACCTTC.

CDR3 residues: CASSSPGQGRGSPLHF. The CDR3 region has the DNA TGTGCCAGCAGCTCGCCGGGACAGGGACGTGGTTCACCCCTCCACTTT. The rearrangement links TRBV7-8 to TRBJ1-6; 9 bases are shared with TRBD1. CDR1 is SGHVS, CDR2 FQNEAQ, per germline. The ends lost 4 bases at V and 9 bases at J; junction bases unmatched: 10. The CDR3 contains 16 residues.

The V and J genes are TRBV3-1 (or the pseudogene TRBV3-2) and TRBJ2-5; D may be TRBD2 (6 bases). The ends were cut back, 1 base at V and 4 bases at J, with 19 bases in the middle. This CDR3 spans 17 amino acids. The germline gives CDR1 LGHDT, CDR2 YNNKEL (reference sequence). The CDR3 sequence is CASSQALELLEGETQYF. The CDR3 DNA is TGTGCCAGCAGCCAAGCACTGGAGCTTCTGGAGGGAGAGACCCAGTACTTC.

V is TRBV6-2 or TRBV6-3 and J is TRBJ2-3; D perhaps matches TRBD1 (5 bases). V lost 6 bases and J lost 4, with 14 bases in between. Per the germline V gene, CDR1 is MNHEY and CDR2 is SVGEGT. CDR3 length: 14 residues. In DNA form, the CDR3 reads TGTGCCAGCAGCCAATTAGGGGCGTCAGATACGCAGTATTTT. The encoded protein is CASSQLGASDTQYF.

The CDR3 region is CASSPGVLSSYNEQFF. Here the CDR3 DNA reads TGCGCCAGCAGCCCAGGGGTCTTAAGCTCCTACAATGAGCAGTTCTTC. V gene TRBV5-1 combines with J gene TRBJ2-1, with D tentatively TRBD1 (6 bases). The CDR3 contains 16 residues. Germline lookup yields CDR1 SGHRS and CDR2 YFSETQ. V dropped 4 bases and J dropped 0 bases, with 14 bases sitting between them.

The chain joins TRBV7-7 to TRBJ2-5, with a tentative D call TRBD1 (6 bases). CDR3 length: 14 residues. The ends were cut back, 3 bases at V and 5 bases at J, with 13 bases in the middle. CDR1 is SSHAT, CDR2 FNYEAQ, per germline (reference sequence). CDR3 sequence reads: CASSFSSRGETQYF. The CDR3 nucleotides read TGTGCCAGCAGCTTCTCATCCAGGGGTGAGACCCAGTACTTC.

The chain employs TRBV27 and TRBJ2-3; D is ambiguous. Germline CDR1 MNHEY, CDR2 SMNVEV (reference sequence). The CDR3 consists of 14 residues. The V and J ends lost 5 bases and 4 bases respectively, with 13 bases between them. For the CDR3, the DNA is TGTGCCAGCAGTCTCCGATACGAGTCAGATACGCAGTATTTT. Translating it yields CASSLRYESDTQYF.

The rearrangement links TRBV3-1 (or the pseudogene TRBV3-2) to TRBJ2-1; D remains ambiguous. V lost 0 bases, J lost 6 bases, and 9 bases lay in between. Germline V gene data show CDR1 as LGHDT and CDR2 as YNNKEL (reference sequence). The CDR3 consists of 14 residues. The CDR3 DNA is TGTGCCAGCAGCCAAGACCCCTTGCGCAATGAGCAGTTCTTC. Translated: CASSQDPLRNEQFF.

CDR3 loop: CASSLTGLHATNEKLFF. CDR3 DNA: TGCGCCAGCAGCTTGACAGGGCTCCATGCAACTAATGAAAAACTGTTTTTT. V and J are TRBV5-1 and TRBJ1-4, with TRBD1 as a possible D gene (6 bases). Trimming took off 1 base at V and 0 bases at J, with 13 bases between the two ends. This CDR3 region has 17 residues. Per germline, CDR1 SGHRS and CDR2 YFSETQ.

The chain is built from TRBV18 and TRBJ1-1, with TRBD1 as a possible D gene (6 bases). The CDR3 sequence is 15 residues long. Germline CDR1 KGHSH, CDR2 LQKENI. V was cut by 0 bases and J by 0 bases, with 8 bases left in between. As DNA, the CDR3 is TGTGCCAGCTCACCACCGGGGGCCCTGAACACTGAAGCTTTCTTT. Its protein is CASSPPGALNTEAFF.

This clone was observed a handful of times. The CDR3 coding sequence is TGTGCCAGCTCACCTCTCGGACTAGCCGACGAGCAGTACTTC. As protein: CASSPLGLADEQYF. V usage is TRBV18 and J usage is TRBJ2-7; 8 nucleotides line up with TRBD2. V trimming: 3 bases; J trimming: 5 bases; junction bases outside the gene matches: 6. The CDR3 sequence is 14 residues long. Per the germline V gene, CDR1 is KGHSH and CDR2 is LQKENI.

The rearrangement joins TRBV27 to TRBJ1-1; D not resolved. The germline V gene has CDR1 MNHEY and CDR2 SMNVEV (reference sequence). The germline V and J ends were trimmed by 2 bases and 2 bases, with 9 bases remaining between them. The CDR3 covers 14 residues. The CDR3 region is CASSLAGDNTEAFF. The CDR3 coding sequence is TGTGCCAGCAGTTTAGCCGGGGATAACACTGAAGCTTTCTTT.

The chain is built from TRBV18 and TRBJ2-3; 9 nucleotides match TRBD1. V was pared by 6 bases and J by 4 bases, with 8 bases of the junction left unmatched. CDR1 is KGHSH, CDR2 LQKENI, per germline. There are 15 residues in the CDR3. The DNA for the CDR3 is TGTGCCAGCTCTCCCGGGACAGGGAGATCAGATACGCAGTATTTT. The encoded protein is CASSPGTGRSDTQYF.

The chain couples TRBV4-3 to TRBJ1-3, with TRBD1 identical over 9 bases. The V segment lost 0 bases and the J segment 8 bases; nucleotides outside the gene matches: 14. Germline values: CDR1 LGHNA, CDR2 YSLEER. The CDR3 runs 18 residues. For the CDR3, the DNA is TGCGCCAGCAGCCAAGATCTTGCCGCCGGGACAGGGCAAGACACCATATATTTT. As protein: CASSQDLAAGTGQDTIYF.

This clone occurred once. The J gene is TRBJ1-2, the V gene TRBV19; 7 nucleotides match TRBD1. The V gene's germline CDR1 is LNHDA and CDR2 SQIVND (reference sequence). Losses at the gene ends were 5 bases for V and 7 bases for J; bases not matched to a gene: 13. The CDR3 totals 15 residues. In DNA form, the CDR3 reads TGTGCCAGTAGTCCCGCCAACGAGGGGGCGGTTGGCTACACCTTC. This codes for CASSPANEGAVGYTF.

The CDR3 here is CATAPGTSLTYEQYF. In nucleotides, the CDR3 is TGTGCCACAGCCCCCGGGACTAGCCTCACCTACGAGCAGTACTTC. This sequence joins TRBV10-3 and TRBJ2-7, with 9 positions matching TRBD2. This CDR3 comprises 15 residues. CDR1 is ENHRY and CDR2 is SYGVKD in the germline V gene. Losses at the gene ends were 10 bases for V and 2 bases for J; bases not matched to a gene: 12.

The rearrangement links TRBV6-2 or TRBV6-3 to TRBJ2-7; 9 nucleotides agree with TRBD2. The CDR3 has 16 residues. In germline, CDR1 is MNHEY, CDR2 SVGEGT. Trimming cost V 0 bases and J 5 bases; bases outside gene matches: 8. The CDR3 bases are TGTGCCAGCAGTTACTCGATGGGCCTAGCGGGGAACGAGCAGTACTTC. Translation: CASSYSMGLAGNEQYF.

This chain links TRBV27 with TRBJ1-2, with 10 positions matching TRBD1. Germline CDR1 MNHEY, CDR2 SMNVEV (reference sequence). This CDR3 is 17 amino acids long. Trimming cost V 5 bases and J 7 bases; bases outside gene matches: 16. The CDR3 nucleotides read TGTGCCAGCAGTCCCAACCTGAGGGGGACAGGGGATGGTGGCTACACCTTC. It is translated as CASSPNLRGTGDGGYTF.

The chain carries TRBV5-5 and TRBJ1-1, with TRBD1 matching over 10 bases. V was pared by 9 bases and J by 0 bases, with 8 bases of the junction left unmatched. Germline V gene sequence: CDR1 SGHKS, CDR2 YYEKEE (reference sequence). This CDR3 has 15 residues. This CDR3 is CATDRGLLMNTEAFF. For the CDR3, the DNA is TGTGCCACTGACAGGGGGCTCCTCATGAACACTGAAGCTTTCTTT.

The sample holds one count of this clone. The rearrangement joins TRBV23-1 to TRBJ1-5; TRBD1 agrees at 8 bases. TRBV23-1 is an ORF; its function is uncertain. The CDR3 extends over 19 amino acids. Trimming took 0 bases from V and 0 from J; bases not matched to a gene: 10. The DNA for the CDR3 is TGCGCCAGCAGTCAATCGACAGGGGTCTCCTTCTTTAGCAATCAGCCCCAGCATTTT. Its protein is CASSQSTGVSFFSNQPQHF.

The chain recombines TRBV5-1 with TRBJ2-2, with TRBD1 matching 7 bases. The junction had 10 bases not matched to a gene; V was cut back by 7 bases and J by 7 bases. From germline, CDR1 is SGHRS and CDR2 YFSETQ. The CDR3 totals 14 residues. In nucleotides, the CDR3 is TGCGCCAGCGCAAAGAGACAGGGCGGCGGGGAGCTGTTTTTT. Protein product: CASAKRQGGGELFF. Full variable domain (outside the CDR3, taken from reference TRBV5-1 and TRBJ2-2): KAGVTQTPRYLIKTRGQQVTLSCSPISGHRSVSWYQQTPGQGLQFLFEYFSETQRNKGNFPGRFSGRQFSNSRSEMNVSTLELGDSALYLCASAKRQGGGELFFGEGSRLTVL.

The V call is TRBV3-1 (or the pseudogene TRBV3-2), the J call TRBJ1-2; D is ambiguous. CDR1 and CDR2 (germline): LGHDT, YNNKEL (reference sequence). The length of the CDR3 is 13 residues. V was shortened by 3 bases and J by 11 bases, with 16 bases between the two germline ends. CDR3 residues: CASSHGGKALYTF. The DNA of the CDR3 is TGTGCCAGCAGCCATGGAGGGAAGGCCCTATACACCTTC.

The chain couples TRBV18 to TRBJ2-7; D is possibly TRBD2 (5 bases). Germline V gene lookup returns CDR1 KGHSH and CDR2 LQKENI. The V gene lost 3 bases and the J gene lost 6 bases, with 24 bases spanning the gap. The CDR3 has 17 residues. The DNA of the CDR3 is TGTGCCAGCTCACCCCCTTTGGGAAGGACCCAAGAGGGCGAGCAGTACTTC. This codes for CASSPPLGRTQEGEQYF.

The chain couples TRBV30 to TRBJ2-1; 8 nucleotides line up with TRBD2. With 4 bases clipped from V and 9 bases from J, the junction kept 8 bases outside the gene matches. Germline V gene lookup returns CDR1 GTSNPN and CDR2 SVGIG (reference sequence). The length of the CDR3 is 13 residues. Written as DNA, the CDR3 is TGTGCCTGGAATCGGGGAGCGGGAGTTGAGCAGTTCTTC. Translating it yields CAWNRGAGVEQFF.

The chain carries TRBV28 and TRBJ2-5; D remains ambiguous. Germline CDR1 reads MDHEN; CDR2 reads SYDVKM. There are 13 residues in the CDR3. Trimming took 2 bases from V and 1 from J, leaving 5 bases between them. CDR3 amino acids: CASSLTAQETQYF. CDR3 sequence (DNA): TGTGCCAGCAGTTTAACAGCCCAAGAGACCCAGTACTTC.

The sample holds one count of this clone. The chain's CDR3 is CASSEALGASGYGYTF. The DNA for the CDR3 is TGTGCCAGCAGTGAAGCGCTTGGGGCGTCGGGCTATGGCTACACCTTC. The rearrangement uses TRBV6-1 and TRBJ1-2; maybe TRBD1 (5 bases). The CDR3 sequence is 16 residues long. Trimming left V 0 bases short and J 4 bases short, with 15 bases between. Germline-derived CDR1 and CDR2 are MNHNS and SASEGT.